The T cell receptor beta chain described here comes from a study of cytomegalovirus exposure and HLA in healthy donors. The CDR3 spans 13 residues. Trimming cost V 7 bases and J 1 base, with 11 bases left between them. Germline CDR1 and CDR2: SQVTM and ANQGSEA. In the PCR, 60 Vbeta and 13 Jbeta primers were used. Data came from immunoSEQ multiplex PCR; TCRdb stores just in-frame clones and leaves some out. The sample consists of about 150,000 clones, 65% to 80% of them appearing once. Sequencing was carried out using PBMCs. The clonotype was recovered from a man between 35 and 55 years old in good health and CMV-seropositive. The rearrangement links TRBV29-1 to TRBJ1-5; D might be TRBD1 (5 bases). The CDR3 is CSAASGSNQPQHF. CDR3 bases: TGCAGCGCAGCCTCAGGGAGCAATCAGCCCCAGCATTTT.